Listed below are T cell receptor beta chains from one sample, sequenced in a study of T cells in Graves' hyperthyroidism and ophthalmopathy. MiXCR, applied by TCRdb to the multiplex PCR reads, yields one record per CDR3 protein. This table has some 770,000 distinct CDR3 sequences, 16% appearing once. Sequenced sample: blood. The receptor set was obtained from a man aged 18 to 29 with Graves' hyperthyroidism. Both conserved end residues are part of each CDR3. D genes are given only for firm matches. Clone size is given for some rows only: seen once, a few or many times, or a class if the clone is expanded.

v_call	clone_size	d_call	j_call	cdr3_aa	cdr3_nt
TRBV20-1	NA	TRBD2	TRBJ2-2	CSARSAGGTGELFF	TGCAGTGCTAGGAGCGCGGGAGGGACCGGGGAGCTGTTTTTT
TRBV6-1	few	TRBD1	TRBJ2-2	CASIAGQGAGELFF	TGTGCCAGCATCGCGGGACAGGGGGCCGGGGAGCTGTTTTTT
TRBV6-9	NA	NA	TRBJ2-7	CASSYPGQGREQYF	TGTGCCAGCAGTTACCCGGGCCAGGGTAGGGAGCAGTACTTC
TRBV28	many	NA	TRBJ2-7	CASNTPRSSYEQYF	TGTGCCAGCAATACCCCGCGTAGCTCCTACGAGCAGTACTTC
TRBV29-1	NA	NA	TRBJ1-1	CSATGGMNTEAFF	TGCAGCGCCACAGGAGGAATGAACACTGAAGCTTTCTTT
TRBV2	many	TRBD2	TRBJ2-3	CASMSTSGRWDTQYF	TGTGCCAGCATGTCGACTAGCGGGAGGTGGGATACGCAGTATTTT
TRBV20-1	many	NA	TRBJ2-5	CSAPVGGRKTQYF	TGCAGTGCCCCTGTCGGGGGCCGTAAGACCCAGTACTTC
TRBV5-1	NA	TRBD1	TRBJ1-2	CASSPMEGASLGGYTF	TGCGCCAGCAGCCCGATGGAGGGGGCGTCCCTTGGTGGCTACACCTTC
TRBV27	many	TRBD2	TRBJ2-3	CASSLTSGSDTQYF	TGTGCCAGCAGTCTCACTAGCGGGTCAGATACGCAGTATTTT
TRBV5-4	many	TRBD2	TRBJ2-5	CASSLGDYQVPQYF	TGTGCCAGCAGCTTGGGGGACTACCAGGTGCCCCAGTACTTC
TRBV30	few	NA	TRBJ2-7	CAWSQKGLTGSYEQYF	TGTGCCTGGAGCCAGAAGGGCTTGACAGGCTCCTACGAGCAGTACTTC
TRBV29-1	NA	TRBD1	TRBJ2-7	CSVETGSVNEQYF	TGCAGCGTTGAGACAGGGTCTGTTAACGAGCAGTACTTC
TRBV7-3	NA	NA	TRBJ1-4	CASSHPEGGPNEKLFF	TGTGCCAGCAGCCACCCCGAGGGGGGGCCTAATGAAAAACTGTTTTTT
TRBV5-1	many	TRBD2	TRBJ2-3	CASSLWGGSADTQYF	TGCGCCAGCAGCTTGTGGGGCGGGAGTGCAGATACGCAGTATTTT
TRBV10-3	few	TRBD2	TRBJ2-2	CATRLAGGSGELFF	TGTGCCACCCGACTAGCGGGAGGTAGCGGGGAGCTGTTTTTT
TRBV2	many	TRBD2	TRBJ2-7	CASSVVAGSYEQYF	TGTGCCAGCAGTGTGGTAGCGGGGTCCTACGAGCAGTACTTC
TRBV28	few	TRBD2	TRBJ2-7	CASSLAASGTPRDEQYF	TGTGCCAGCAGTTTGGCGGCTAGCGGCACCCCTAGGGACGAGCAGTACTTC
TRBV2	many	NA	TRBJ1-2	CASSLRGPNYGYTF	TGTGCCAGCAGCCTAAGGGGACCTAACTATGGCTACACCTTC
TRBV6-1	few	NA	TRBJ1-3	CASGERSSGNTIYF	TGTGCCAGCGGTGAACGAAGTTCTGGAAACACCATATATTTT
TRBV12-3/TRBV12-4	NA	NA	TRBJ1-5	CASSLALLGSNQPQHF	TGTGCCAGCAGTTTAGCGCTTCTGGGGAGCAATCAGCCCCAGCATTTT
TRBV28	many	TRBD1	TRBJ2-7	CASRTGTGAPYEQYF	TGTGCCAGCAGAACCGGGACAGGGGCCCCCTACGAGCAGTACTTC
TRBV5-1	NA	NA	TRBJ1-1	CASSLVGDGGAFF	TGCGCCAGCAGCTTGGTGGGGGACGGGGGAGCTTTCTTT
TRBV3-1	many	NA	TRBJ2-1	CASSQEQYYNEQFF	TGTGCCAGCAGCCAAGAACAATACTACAATGAGCAGTTCTTC
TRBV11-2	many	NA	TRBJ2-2	CASSSGRDTGELFF	TGTGCCAGCAGCTCGGGACGAGACACCGGGGAGCTGTTTTTT
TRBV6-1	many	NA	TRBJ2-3	CASSEGGSRTDTQYF	TGTGCCAGCAGTGAAGGCGGGTCCCGCACAGATACGCAGTATTTT
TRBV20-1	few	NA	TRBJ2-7	CSAVPRGVMTYEQYF	TGCAGTGCAGTACCCCGAGGCGTGATGACCTACGAGCAGTACTTC
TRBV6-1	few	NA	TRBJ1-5	CASRGEQVANQPQHF	TGTGCCAGCAGGGGCGAACAGGTAGCCAATCAGCCCCAGCATTTT
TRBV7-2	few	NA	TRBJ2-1	CASSLVGTLSNEQFF	TGTGCCAGCAGCTTAGTAGGGACCCTTAGCAATGAGCAGTTCTTC
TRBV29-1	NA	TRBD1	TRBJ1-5	CSVGRGGNQPQHF	TGCAGCGTAGGCAGGGGGGGCAATCAGCCCCAGCATTTT
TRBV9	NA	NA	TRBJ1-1	CASSEQPLDTEAFF	TGTGCCAGCAGCGAACAGCCCCTTGACACTGAAGCTTTCTTT
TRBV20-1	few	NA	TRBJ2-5	CSARDRSPMETQYF	TGCAGTGCTAGAGATCGATCCCCAATGGAGACCCAGTACTTC
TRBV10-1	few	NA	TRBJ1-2	CASSENKYYGYTF	TGCGCCAGCAGTGAGAACAAATACTATGGCTACACCTTC
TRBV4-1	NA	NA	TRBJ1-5	CASSLSGQYGSQPQHF	TGCGCCAGCAGCCTGTCCGGGCAGTACGGAAGCCAGCCCCAGCATTTT
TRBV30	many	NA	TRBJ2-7	CAWSPFEVGITYEQYF	TGTGCCTGGAGTCCCTTTGAAGTGGGCATCACCTACGAGCAGTACTTC
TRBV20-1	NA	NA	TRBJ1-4	CSARERGEKLFF	TGCAGTGCTAGAGAAAGAGGTGAAAAACTGTTTTTT
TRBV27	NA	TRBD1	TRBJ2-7	CAGSLKDRGYEQYF	TGTGCCGGCAGTTTGAAGGACAGGGGGTACGAGCAGTACTTC
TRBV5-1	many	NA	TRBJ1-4	CASSLGTGNEKLFF	TGCGCCAGCAGCTTGGGGACGGGGAATGAAAAACTGTTTTTT
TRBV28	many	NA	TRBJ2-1	CASRRTEIYNEQFF	TGTGCCAGCAGGAGGACAGAGATTTACAATGAGCAGTTCTTC
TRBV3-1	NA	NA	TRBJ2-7	CASSQETEQYF	TGTGCCAGCAGCCAAGAGACGGAGCAGTACTTC
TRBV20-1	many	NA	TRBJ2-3	CSAVRGTDTQYF	TGCAGTGCTGTCCGGGGCACAGATACGCAGTATTTT
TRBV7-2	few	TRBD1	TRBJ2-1	CASSLRTGYRNEQFF	TGTGCCAGCAGCTTAAGGACAGGGTATCGCAATGAGCAGTTCTTC
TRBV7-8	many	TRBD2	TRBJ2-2	CASSPWEREYGTGELFF	TGTGCCAGCAGCCCCTGGGAGCGGGAGTATGGCACCGGGGAGCTGTTTTTT
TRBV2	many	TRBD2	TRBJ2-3	CASQLAVSTDTQYF	TGTGCCAGCCAACTAGCGGTGAGCACAGATACGCAGTATTTT
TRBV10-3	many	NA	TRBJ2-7	CAIGAGSSYEQYF	TGTGCCATCGGGGCGGGATCCTCCTACGAGCAGTACTTC
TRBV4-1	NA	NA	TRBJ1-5	CASSQGGGAQPQHF	TGCGCCAGCAGCCAAGGAGGGGGGGCTCAGCCCCAGCATTTT
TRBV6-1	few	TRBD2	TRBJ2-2	CASSVGGRKNTGELFF	TGTGCCAGCAGTGTTGGCGGGAGAAAGAACACCGGGGAGCTGTTTTTT
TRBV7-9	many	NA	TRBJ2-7	CASSLARQGSYEQYF	TGTGCCAGCAGCTTAGCGCGGCAAGGGAGCTACGAGCAGTACTTC
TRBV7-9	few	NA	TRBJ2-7	CASTLTVKPYEQYF	TGTGCCAGCACCTTAACAGTTAAGCCCTACGAGCAGTACTTC
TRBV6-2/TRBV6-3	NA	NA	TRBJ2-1	CASSPHGSYNEQFF	TGTGCCAGCAGCCCCCACGGTTCCTACAATGAGCAGTTCTTC
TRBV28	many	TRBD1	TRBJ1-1	CASTLTGADTEAFF	TGTGCCAGCACCTTAACAGGGGCGGACACTGAAGCTTTCTTT
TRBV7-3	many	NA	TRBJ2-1	CASSAGFNEQFF	TGTGCCAGCAGCGCGGGTTTCAATGAGCAGTTCTTC
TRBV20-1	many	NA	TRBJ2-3	CSASVGARTDTQYF	TGCAGTGCCTCCGTCGGGGCCCGCACAGATACGCAGTATTTT
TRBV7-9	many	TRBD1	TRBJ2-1	CASSSPGQGVYNEQFF	TGTGCCAGCAGCTCGCCGGGACAGGGTGTTTACAATGAGCAGTTCTTC
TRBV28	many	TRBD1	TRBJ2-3	CASSPGTGGSDTQYF	TGTGCCAGCAGTCCGGGGACAGGGGGCTCAGATACGCAGTATTTT
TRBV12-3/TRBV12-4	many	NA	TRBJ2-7	CASSLEGGTYEQYF	TGTGCCAGCAGTTTGGAGGGGGGGACCTACGAGCAGTACTTC